This T cell receptor (beta chain) is drawn from a study of OX40 agonist ivuxolimab in advanced cancers. Study-wide findings and caveats: CD4+ and CD8+ blood T cells expanded clonally by week 6 at 0.1 to 3.0 mg/kg.

Sequencing used immunoSEQ multiplex PCR; TCRdb keeps in-frame clones, though not all of them. The table lists about 94,000 clones, over 75% of them singletons. A note on this clone: The target antigen is unknown.

Trimming stripped 1 base from V and 4 bases from J, with 5 bases between. The germline CDR1 and CDR2 sequences are SGHTA and FQGNSA. The length of the CDR3 is 13 residues. The chain links TRBV7-2 to TRBJ1-5; D uncertain. The material sequenced was CD4+ or CD8+ T cells sorted from blood, taken in a trial of the OX40 agonist ivuxolimab. This receptor was obtained from an adult with an advanced solid tumor such as melanoma, head and neck, liver or kidney cancer. The CDR3 loop reads CASSLDQNQPQHF. In DNA form, the CDR3 reads TGTGCCAGCAGCTTAGATCAGAATCAGCCCCAGCATTTT.